The rows below give T cell receptor beta chains drawn from one sample of a study of T cell clones after liver transplantation. The protocol was immunoSEQ multiplex PCR, while the TCRdb copy is restricted to in-frame clones and leaves out a portion. The profile shows about 45,000 clones, roughly 86% of them singletons. The sequencing used CD4+ T cells from blood, collected 24 months after liver transplant. All receptors derive from a human patient who received a liver transplant. Some T cells may be graft donor cells. Both conserved end residues are part of each CDR3. Each record gives: J gene, V gene, D gene, clone size, CDR3 protein, CDR3 DNA. The D gene is left open where the match is weak. Where a row states a size, it is once, few, many or the class of an expanded clone; other rows omit it.

TRBJ1-5 TRBV7-7 . few CASSSGPNQPQHF TGTGCCAGCAGCTCCGGTCCCAATCAGCCCCAGCATTTT
TRBJ2-7 TRBV5-6 . once CASARGTTRTSYEQYF TGTGCCAGTGCTCGGGGGACGACACGCACATCCTACGAGCAGTACTTC
TRBJ2-2 TRBV28 . . CASSIVGRYGELFF TGTGCCAGCAGTATAGTTGGGAGGTATGGGGAGCTGTTTTTT
TRBJ2-7 TRBV27 . once CASRSGEEVYEQYF TGTGCCAGCAGATCGGGGGAGGAGGTCTACGAGCAGTACTTC
TRBJ2-1 TRBV28 TRBD2 . CASNPGRARNEQFF TGTGCCAGCAACCCCGGGAGGGCCAGGAATGAGCAGTTCTTC
TRBJ2-6 TRBV10-3 TRBD1 . CAISELQGAGVANVLTF TGTGCCATCAGTGAACTACAGGGGGCTGGGGTGGCCAACGTCCTGACTTTC
TRBJ2-1 TRBV2 TRBD2 . CASSVSGTSGNNEQFF TGTGCCAGCAGTGTTTCCGGGACTAGCGGAAACAATGAGCAGTTCTTC
TRBJ1-5 TRBV5-4 . . CASSLGGSNQPQHF TGTGCCAGCAGCTTGGGAGGTAGCAATCAGCCCCAGCATTTT
TRBJ2-3 TRBV6-1 TRBD2 . CASIDPGTKKFSDTQYF TGTGCCAGCATTGACCCCGGGACTAAAAAATTTTCAGATACGCAGTATTTT
TRBJ1-4 TRBV6-1 TRBD1 . CASVRDRGEKLFF TGTGCCAGCGTTCGGGACAGGGGTGAAAAACTGTTTTTT
TRBJ1-2 TRBV5-4 . . CASSLPGQSLYGYTF TGTGCCAGCAGCTTGCCGGGACAAAGCCTCTATGGCTACACCTTC
TRBJ1-1 TRBV9 TRBD1 . CASSVFEQGEAFF TGTGCCAGCAGCGTCTTCGAACAGGGGGAAGCTTTCTTT
TRBJ1-5 TRBV1 . few CTSSLQQQYSNQPQHF TGCACCAGCAGCCTTCAACAGCAGTATAGCAATCAGCCCCAGCATTTT
TRBJ2-1 TRBV5-1 TRBD1 . CASSFRQGAGGNEQFF TGCGCCAGCAGCTTCAGACAGGGGGCAGGGGGAAATGAGCAGTTCTTC
TRBJ2-5 TRBV27 . few CASSYKLGGETQYF TGTGCCAGCAGTTATAAATTGGGGGGAGAGACCCAGTACTTC
TRBJ1-6 TRBV5-1 . once CASSLQEGNSPLHF TGCGCCAGCAGCTTGCAGGAGGGAAATTCACCCCTCCACTTT
TRBJ1-5 TRBV4-2 . . CASSQGAAGYNQPQHF TGTGCCAGCAGCCAAGGGGCGGCGGGCTACAATCAGCCCCAGCATTTT
TRBJ2-2 TRBV18 . . CASSRDRTTGELFF TGTGCCAGCTCGCGGGACAGAACTACCGGGGAGCTGTTTTTT
TRBJ1-3 TRBV4-3 TRBD1 once CASSQGLPKNRDRGNTIYF TGCGCCAGCAGCCAAGGTCTACCAAAAAACCGGGACAGGGGCAACACCATATATTTT
TRBJ1-1 TRBV21-1 . . CASSKFPTEAFF TGTGCCAGCAGCAAATTCCCCACTGAAGCTTTCTTT
TRBJ2-5 TRBV7-9 . . CASSSLSGQETQYF TGTGCCAGCAGCTCGTTATCGGGGCAAGAGACCCAGTACTTC
TRBJ2-1 TRBV6-1 . once CASSGVDHNEQFF TGTGCCAGCAGTGGAGTAGACCACAATGAGCAGTTCTTC
TRBJ2-3 TRBV7-9 TRBD2 . CASSLSAGGSDTQYF TGTGCCAGCAGCTTGAGTGCGGGAGGATCAGATACGCAGTATTTT
TRBJ2-3 TRBV7-7 TRBD2 . CASSSGASGLTDTQYF TGTGCCAGCAGCTCCGGGGCTAGCGGCCTCACAGATACGCAGTATTTT
TRBJ2-1 TRBV11-3 . . CASSPGTEYNEQFF TGTGCCAGCAGTCCCGGGACGGAGTACAATGAGCAGTTCTTC
TRBJ1-1 TRBV18 TRBD1 . CASQGQTVTEAFF TGTGCCAGTCAGGGACAGACTGTCACTGAAGCTTTCTTT
TRBJ2-5 TRBV11-3 TRBD2 . CASSLDGGAGETQYF TGTGCCAGCAGCTTAGACGGGGGGGCCGGAGAGACCCAGTACTTC
TRBJ2-1 TRBV5-1 . . CASSTEGVIIEQFF TGCGCCAGCAGCACCGAGGGAGTTATAATCGAGCAGTTCTTC
TRBJ1-3 TRBV4-1 . . CASSQRDTIYF TGCGCCAGCAGCCAGCGGGACACCATATATTTT
TRBJ1-2 TRBV11-2 TRBD1 . CASSLAGTGALGGYTF TGTGCCAGCAGCTTAGCCGGGACAGGGGCTTTGGGCGGCTACACCTTC
TRBJ2-1 TRBV2 . . CASIGDRFAYNEQFF TGTGCCAGCATTGGAGACAGGTTCGCATACAATGAGCAGTTCTTC
TRBJ1-6 TRBV7-2 . . CASSLGRNSPLHF TGTGCCAGCAGCTTGGGTAGAAATTCACCCCTCCACTTT
TRBJ1-5 TRBV28 TRBD1 . CASSLPTGVHQPQHF TGTGCCAGCAGTTTACCTACAGGGGTGCATCAGCCCCAGCATTTT
TRBJ1-3 TRBV29-1 TRBD1 . CSVFGTGGSGNTIYF TGCAGCGTTTTCGGGACAGGCGGCTCTGGAAACACCATATATTTT
TRBJ1-5 TRBV5-6 . . CASSLAGRSNQPQHF TGTGCCAGCAGCTTGGCCGGCCGAAGCAATCAGCCCCAGCATTTT
TRBJ2-7 TRBV6-6 TRBD1 . CASSLQGSEQYF TGTGCCAGCAGCCTACAGGGGTCCGAGCAGTACTTC
TRBJ2-7 TRBV14 TRBD1 . CASSQDRRGQGFREQYF TGTGCCAGCAGCCAAGATCGACGGGGACAGGGCTTTCGGGAGCAGTACTTC
TRBJ1-3 TRBV5-1 . . CASSPVAGIKNTIYF TGCGCCAGCAGCCCGGTGGCGGGTATCAAAAACACCATATATTTT
TRBJ2-1 TRBV5-1 TRBD2 . CASSLAWREEDNEQFF TGCGCCAGCAGCTTGGCTTGGCGGGAGGAGGACAATGAGCAGTTCTTC
TRBJ1-1 TRBV5-1 TRBD1 . CASSLREGASEAFF TGCGCCAGCAGCTTGCGCGAGGGGGCCTCTGAAGCTTTCTTT
TRBJ2-1 TRBV7-2 TRBD2 . CASSSSGGANEQFF TGTGCCAGCAGCTCTAGCGGGGGGGCAAATGAGCAGTTCTTC
TRBJ2-1 TRBV7-3 . . CASRSASGTRFGNEQFF TGTGCCAGCAGATCGGCCTCCGGGACTCGATTTGGAAATGAGCAGTTCTTC
TRBJ1-4 TRBV2 . . CASSDQGGNEKLFF TGTGCCAGCAGTGATCAAGGGGGTAATGAAAAACTGTTTTTT
TRBJ2-3 TRBV6-6 TRBD2 . CASRQTSGGGTDTQYF TGTGCCAGCAGGCAGACTAGCGGGGGGGGGACAGATACGCAGTATTTT
TRBJ2-5 TRBV19 TRBD2 . CASNPRTSGGQETQYF TGTGCCAGTAACCCCAGAACTAGCGGGGGCCAAGAGACCCAGTACTTC
TRBJ2-5 TRBV27 . . CASSPGRGWREQYF TGTGCCAGCAGTCCCGGACGGGGCTGGCGAGAGCAGTACTTC
TRBJ2-1 TRBV5-1 TRBD2 once CASRDYTYNEQFF TGCGCCAGTCGGGACTATACATACAATGAGCAGTTCTTC
TRBJ1-6 TRBV7-2 . . CASSLDSYNSPLHF TGTGCCAGCAGCTTAGACTCCTATAATTCACCCCTCCACTTT
TRBJ1-2 TRBV30 . once CAWAAHGTEYGYTF TGTGCCTGGGCCGCCCACGGGACGGAATATGGCTACACCTTC
TRBJ2-7 TRBV11-3 TRBD1 . CASSPGDSYEQYF TGTGCCAGCAGCCCCGGGGACAGCTACGAGCAGTACTTC
TRBJ2-3 TRBV7-2 . few CASSLAVGRKGDTQYF TGTGCCAGCAGCTTAGCGGTCGGCAGGAAGGGGGATACGCAGTATTTT
TRBJ2-2 TRBV9 TRBD2 . CASSVGLAGGAGELFF TGTGCCAGCAGCGTAGGGTTAGCGGGAGGGGCCGGGGAGCTGTTTTTT
TRBJ2-2 TRBV2 . . CASSVIDANTGELFF TGTGCCAGCAGTGTTATAGACGCGAACACCGGGGAGCTGTTTTTT
TRBJ2-3 TRBV6-1 . . CASSVRGQGDTQYF TGTGCCAGCAGTGTCCGGGGGCAGGGAGATACGCAGTATTTT